The 7 T cell receptor beta chains given below trace back to one sample, sequenced in a study of monozygotic twins with inflammatory bowel disease. Reprocessing the 5' RACE reads, TCRdb reports a single entry for every CDR3 protein and omits DNA. The sample has tens of thousands of distinct CDR3 sequences. Sequencing was performed on blood. These receptors were collected from a human donor with ulcerative colitis or Crohn's disease, or a healthy co-twin of an affected twin (not recorded which).

This chain uses TRBV12-3 or TRBV12-4 with TRBJ2-1; TCRdb lists TRBD2, though no DNA is available to test this call. The CDR3 consists of 13 residues. CDR3 region: CASSFGRADEQFF.

The rearrangement uses TRBV25-1 and TRBJ1-5; the D call from TCRdb, TRBD1, cannot be confirmed without DNA. The germline V gene has CDR1 MGHDK and CDR2 SYGVNS. The CDR3 consists of 16 residues. CDR3 sequence reads: CASSERGGGSNQPQHF. Drawing the rest from reference TRBV25-1 and TRBJ1-5, the complete variable domain is EADIYQTPRYLVIGTGKKITLECSQTMGHDKMYWYQQDPGMELHLIHYSYGVNSTEKGDLSSESTVSRIRTEHFPLTLESARPSHTSQYLCASSERGGGSNQPQHFGDGTRLSIL.

The gene calls are TRBV10-3 and TRBJ2-2. In germline, CDR1 is ENHRY, CDR2 SYGVKD. The CDR3 is made up of 16 amino acids. The CDR3 reads CAIRASRSANTGELFF.

The gene calls are TRBV5-1 and TRBJ1-5; TCRdb picks TRBD1, but there is no DNA to check that call. The CDR3 is made up of 13 amino acids. Germline assignment: CDR1 SGHRS and CDR2 YFSETQ. Here the CDR3 reads CASSLGGGQPQHF.

This chain links TRBV4-2 with TRBJ1-2; no DNA is available, so the TRBD1 call from TCRdb remains unchecked. Germline V gene sequence: CDR1 LGHNA, CDR2 YNFKEQ. The CDR3 has 14 residues. The CDR3 is CASSQGLQVYGYTF.

V usage is TRBV15 and J usage is TRBJ2-5; TCRdb's assignment of TRBD1 cannot be checked, as there is no DNA. CDR1 and CDR2 (germline): LNHNV, YYDKDF (reference sequence). The CDR3 runs to 15 residues. The CDR3 loop reads CATSRDGGWGETQYF.

V usage is TRBV18 and J usage is TRBJ1-5; TCRdb's D call of TRBD1 is untestable without DNA. The CDR3 extends over 14 amino acids. From germline, CDR1 is KGHSH and CDR2 LQKENI. This CDR3 reads CASSQDSIVSAQHF.